The 17 T cell receptor beta chains in this list originate from one sample, sequenced in a study of blood T cell repertoires in COVID-19. Measured with immunoSEQ multiplex PCR; TCRdb has only the in-frame clones, and not every one. Seen here are some 100,000 clones, around 90% observed once, and the top ten hold 4.5% to 6%. What was sequenced was peripheral blood. These receptors were collected from a man aged 65 to 85 with acute or convalescent COVID-19.

This clone was seen once. CDR3 sequence: CASSLGQGGSYGYTF. In DNA, the CDR3 is TGCGCCAGCAGCTTGGGACAGGGGGGTAGCTATGGCTACACCTTC. This chain connects TRBV5-1 to TRBJ1-2, with 9 bases aligning to TRBD1. The CDR3 sequence is 15 residues long. The ends lost 0 bases at V and 4 bases at J; junction bases unmatched: 4. Germline values: CDR1 SGHRS, CDR2 YFSETQ.

The chain joins TRBV6-6 to TRBJ1-2, with D perhaps matching TRBD1 (5 bases). CDR1 is MNHNY, CDR2 SVGAGI, per germline (reference sequence). Trimming shortened V by 4 bases and J by 7 bases, and 13 bases separated the two germline ends. The CDR3 spans 13 residues. CDR3 in DNA: TGTGCCAGCAGTTCGGTCGGGGGGGGTGGCTACACCTTC. Translating gives CASSSVGGGGYTF.

This chain joins TRBV19 and TRBJ2-7; 8 nucleotides match TRBD1. Germline lookup yields CDR1 LNHDA and CDR2 SQIVND (reference sequence). The CDR3 is made up of 15 amino acids. V was clipped by 11 bases and J by 4 bases; unmatched bases: 16. As DNA, the CDR3 is TGTGCCTCCAGTCTCGCAGGGGGCGGAGGTTACGAGCAGTACTTC. The encoded protein is CASSLAGGGGYEQYF.

V usage is TRBV4-1 and J usage is TRBJ1-3, with TRBD1 as a possible D gene (5 bases). The V end was cut by 2 bases, the J end by 0 bases, with 11 bases between. CDR3 length: 16 residues. Germline-derived CDR1 and CDR2 are MGHRA and YSYEKL. CDR3 nucleotides: TGCGCCAGCAGCCAAACTACAGGTATCTCTGGAAACACCATATATTTT. Translating gives CASSQTTGISGNTIYF.

This clone showed up just once. V and J are TRBV4-1 and TRBJ2-5, with TRBD2 identical over 8 bases. CDR1 is MGHRA and CDR2 is YSYEKL in the germline V gene. J gave up 4 bases and V 1 base, and 2 bases lay outside the gene matches. This CDR3 has 14 residues. DNA of the CDR3: TGCGCCAGCAGCCAAGTTCGGGGGGGAGAGACCCAGTACTTC. This encodes CASSQVRGGETQYF.

The V call is TRBV6-1, the J call TRBJ1-1; no reliable D call. Trimming left V 2 bases short and J 0 bases short, with 4 bases between. Germline loops: CDR1 MNHNS, CDR2 SASEGT. This CDR3 has 13 amino acids. The CDR3 DNA is TGTGCCAGCAGTGAACCAATGAACACTGAAGCTTTCTTT. As protein: CASSEPMNTEAFF.

J is TRBJ1-2 and V is TRBV7-5; TRBD1 is taken as the D call from the table, unchecked against the DNA. TRBV7-5 is assigned pseudogene status. The CDR3 contains 14 residues. CDR3 residues: CVRSLTQGDDGYTF. The CDR3 nucleotides are TGTGTCAGAAGCTTAACCCAGGGTGACGATGGCTACACCTTC.

J is TRBJ2-7 and V is TRBV29-1; D gene uncertain. The CDR3 loop spans 13 amino acids. CDR1 is SQVTM, CDR2 ANQGSEA, per germline. Trimming took off 4 bases at V and 1 base at J, with 11 bases between the two ends. The CDR3 spells CSVGVTYSYEQYF. The CDR3 DNA follows: TGCAGCGTTGGGGTGACTTATTCCTACGAGCAGTACTTC.

The chain has TRBV7-3 and TRBJ1-1; 9 bases line up with TRBD1. The ends lost 5 bases at V and 4 bases at J; junction bases unmatched: 5. Germline assignment: CDR1 SGHTA and CDR2 FQGTGA. This CDR3 spans 14 amino acids. The CDR3 DNA is TGTGCCAGCAGCGTAGGACAGGGGAGCACTGAAGCTTTCTTT. Its translation is CASSVGQGSTEAFF.

This clone has just one count. V usage is TRBV29-1 and J usage is TRBJ1-2, with no clear D. The V gene's germline CDR1 is SQVTM and CDR2 ANQGSEA. Trimming shortened V by 0 bases and J by 0 bases, and 2 bases separated the two germline ends. The CDR3 totals 12 residues. The CDR3, as DNA: TGCAGCGTTGAAGACACTAACTATGGCTACACCTTC. It specifies CSVEDTNYGYTF.

This clone was counted once. The chain recombines TRBV7-8 with TRBJ2-5; TRBD2 agrees at 9 bases. The CDR3 length is 16 residues. Losses at the gene ends were 4 bases for V and 1 base for J; bases not matched to a gene: 7. Looked up from germline, CDR1 is SGHVS and CDR2 is FQNEAQ. The CDR3 is CASSSRPAGGQETQYF. The CDR3 DNA reads TGTGCCAGCAGCTCCCGACCAGCGGGGGGCCAAGAGACCCAGTACTTC.

The V call is TRBV21-1, the J call TRBJ2-3; the table names TRBD1, a call not compared with the DNA. TRBV21-1 represents a pseudogene. The CDR3 is 16 residues long. The CDR3 region is CASSKGGTGIIDTQYF. In DNA form, the CDR3 reads TGTGCCAGCAGCAAAGGGGGGACAGGGATAATAGATACGCAGTATTTT.

The gene calls are TRBV15 and TRBJ1-1, with 9 bases lining up with TRBD1. In germline, CDR1 is LNHNV, CDR2 YYDKDF (reference sequence). The V and J ends lost 5 bases and 2 bases, in that order; junction bases with no gene match: 9. The CDR3 extends over 16 amino acids. CDR3 sequence (DNA): TGTGCCACCAGCTCCTTAACAGGGGGCTCCAACACTGAAGCTTTCTTT. Translating it yields CATSSLTGGSNTEAFF.

The chain uses TRBV5-1 and TRBJ1-2, with D maybe TRBD1 (5 bases). V was pared by 9 bases and J by 8 bases, with 20 bases between. Germline CDR1 is SGHRS and CDR2 is YFSETQ. CDR3 length equals 13 residues. The CDR3 reads CAKPLFREDGYTF. The CDR3 region has the DNA TGCGCCAAACCACTCTTCAGGGAAGACGGCTACACCTTC. Drawing the rest from reference TRBV5-1 and TRBJ1-2, the complete variable domain is KAGVTQTPRYLIKTRGQQVTLSCSPISGHRSVSWYQQTPGQGLQFLFEYFSETQRNKGNFPGRFSGRQFSNSRSEMNVSTLELGDSALYLCAKPLFREDGYTFGSGTRLTVV.

The chain couples TRBV29-1 to TRBJ1-6; D uncertain. V shed 1 base and J shed 6 bases, with 19 bases lying between them. This CDR3 contains 17 residues. Germline values: CDR1 SQVTM, CDR2 ANQGSEA. The CDR3 DNA follows: TGCAGCGTTGAAGGCCACGATAGGAGGGTCACTAATTCACCCCTCCACTTT. Protein sequence: CSVEGHDRRVTNSPLHF.

The genes are TRBV10-1 and TRBJ2-2, with D possibly TRBD1 on 6 matching bases. Trimming removed 2 bases at V and 5 bases at J, with 12 bases between. The CDR3 is made up of 15 amino acids. Germline V lookup: CDR1 WNHNN, CDR2 SYGVQD (reference sequence). The CDR3 protein is CASSERGMRTGELFF. In nucleotides, the CDR3 is TGCGCCAGCAGTGAGAGGGGGATGAGGACCGGGGAGCTGTTTTTT.

The rearrangement joins TRBV7-9 to TRBJ2-3, with TRBD2 identical over 16 bases. The trim removed 5 bases at V and 2 bases at J, leaving 4 bases unmatched. CDR3 length: 17 residues. Germline lookup yields CDR1 SEHNR and CDR2 FQNEAQ (reference sequence). The CDR3, as DNA: TGTGCCAGCAGCCGGGGACTAGCGGGGGGGAACACAGATACGCAGTATTTT. This encodes CASSRGLAGGNTDTQYF.